The 14 T cell receptor beta chains below all came from one sample that was sequenced in a study of blood T cell repertoires in COVID-19. Profiled with immunoSEQ multiplex PCR; TCRdb holds only in-frame clones, not every one. The data hold more than 85,000 clones, with over 70% observed a single time. Sequencing was performed on peripheral blood. The receptors here all came from a man between 60 and 75 years old with acute or convalescent COVID-19.

The chain joins TRBV4-3 to TRBJ2-2; D may be TRBD1 (6 bases). V was trimmed by 0 bases and J by 4 bases, leaving 18 bases between them. The CDR3 totals 18 residues. Germline V gives CDR1 LGHNA, CDR2 YSLEER. The CDR3 spells CASSQEPITGSATGELFF. CDR3 coding DNA: TGCGCCAGCAGCCAAGAGCCGATAACAGGGAGTGCCACCGGGGAGCTGTTTTTT.

The chain employs TRBV6-1 and TRBJ2-7, with TRBD2 matching over 9 bases. Germline values: CDR1 MNHNS, CDR2 SASEGT. The CDR3 has 15 amino acids. V shed 1 base and J 4 bases; nucleotides not matched to a gene: 5. CDR3 protein: CASSEGSGSSYEQYV. In nucleotides, the CDR3 is TGTGCCAGCAGTGAAGGTAGCGGGAGTTCTTACGAGCAGTACGTC.

This clone was counted a single time. The J gene is TRBJ2-6, the V gene TRBV11-3; maybe TRBD1 (6 bases). The V gene lost 4 bases and the J gene lost 1 base, with 11 bases spanning the gap. Germline V gene lookup returns CDR1 SGHNT and CDR2 YENEEA. The CDR3 loop spans 16 amino acids. The CDR3 reads CASSSSQGSGANVLTF. CDR3 DNA: TGTGCCAGCAGCTCATCTCAGGGGTCTGGGGCCAACGTCCTGACTTTC.

This chain uses TRBV10-2 with TRBJ2-2, with D possibly matching TRBD2 (6 bases). The CDR3 loop spans 19 amino acids. Germline V gene data show CDR1 as WSHSY and CDR2 as SAAADI. Trimming stripped 0 bases from V and 7 bases from J, with 24 bases between. The CDR3 protein is CASSESNRRGGADSGELFF. The DNA for the CDR3 is TGCGCCAGCAGTGAGTCGAATCGGCGCGGAGGGGCTGATAGCGGGGAGCTGTTTTTT.

This clone was found many times. The rearrangement links TRBV12-3 or TRBV12-4 to TRBJ1-5, with unresolved D. Trimming removed 10 bases at V and 5 bases at J, with 15 bases between. The CDR3 runs to 13 residues. In DNA form, the CDR3 reads TGTGCCACCACCCGAGGTTTACATCAGCCCCAGCATTTT. This sequence encodes CATTRGLHQPQHF.

The chain has TRBV9 and TRBJ2-3; 10 positions match TRBD2. The CDR3 is 16 amino acids. Germline CDR1 reads SGDLS; CDR2 reads YYNGEE. With V trimmed by 4 bases and J by 3 bases, 8 bases remained unmatched. The CDR3 nucleotides are TGTGCCAGCAGCCTCAGCGGGGGGGCCATGACAGATACGCAGTATTTT. It translates to CASSLSGGAMTDTQYF.

The chain uses TRBV2 and TRBJ1-1; 8 positions match TRBD1. Germline V lookup: CDR1 SNHLY, CDR2 FYNNEI. CDR3 length: 13 residues. V shed 6 bases, J shed 2 bases, and the junction held 2 bases outside the gene matches. DNA for the CDR3: TGTGCCAGCAGCGGACAGGGTAACACTGAAGCTTTCTTT. It specifies CASSGQGNTEAFF. The variable domain in full, with the rest retrieved from reference TRBV2 and TRBJ1-1, is EPEVTQTPSHQVTQMGQEVILRCVPISNHLYFYWYRQILGQKVEFLVSFYNNEISEKSEIFDDQFSVERPDGSNFTLKIRSTKLEDSAMYFCASSGQGNTEAFFGQGTRLTVV.

The V call is TRBV9, the J call TRBJ2-7; 9 positions agree with TRBD1. This CDR3 spans 13 amino acids. V lost 9 bases, J lost 2 bases, and 6 bases stayed unmatched. CDR1 and CDR2 (germline): SGDLS, YYNGEE. CDR3 sequence: CATLTGGTYEQYV. In nucleotides, the CDR3 is TGTGCCACGTTGACAGGGGGGACCTACGAGCAGTACGTC.

Regarding this clone: The sample has other DNA sequences that encode this CDR3 too. The genes are TRBV19 and TRBJ2-7, with D tentatively TRBD2 (5 bases). V lost 5 bases, J lost 2 bases, and 7 bases lay in between. CDR1 and CDR2 (germline): LNHDA, SQIVND (reference sequence). CDR3 length: 12 residues. CDR3 nucleotide sequence: TGTGCCAGTAGTTCCGGGACCTACGAGCAGTACTTC. Translation: CASSSGTYEQYF.

The CDR3 DNA reads TGTGCCATCACAGGCGGGGGAAATGAGCAGTTCTTC. Protein: CAITGGGNEQFF. J is TRBJ2-1 and V is TRBV10-3, with 7 bases lining up with TRBD2. The CDR3 extends over 12 amino acids. Germline CDR1 reads ENHRY; CDR2 reads SYGVKD. V lost 7 bases to trimming and J lost 7 bases; unmatched junction nucleotides: 4.

This chain joins TRBV6-5 and TRBJ2-5, with D possibly matching TRBD2 (6 bases). V was trimmed by 6 bases and J by 8 bases, leaving 13 bases between them. Germline CDR1 MNHEY, CDR2 SVGAGI. The CDR3 is 12 residues long. CDR3 sequence (DNA): TGTGCCAGCAGCCCGGGACTGAGAACCCAGTACTTC. This sequence encodes CASSPGLRTQYF.

The V gene is TRBV11-3, the J gene TRBJ2-5; TRBD2 matches at 9 bases. Looked up from germline, CDR1 is SGHNT and CDR2 is YENEEA. V was clipped by 5 bases and J by 2 bases; unmatched bases: 6. The CDR3 length is 15 residues. The CDR3, as DNA: TGTGCCAGCAGCCAAGGACTAGCGAGTCAAGAGACCCAGTACTTC. This gives the protein CASSQGLASQETQYF.

The chain carries TRBV3-1 (or the pseudogene TRBV3-2) and TRBJ2-7, with TRBD2 matching over 7 bases. V dropped 3 bases and J dropped 6; count of bases not matched to a gene: 5. CDR1 is LGHDT, CDR2 YNNKEL, per germline (reference sequence). CDR3 length: 13 amino acids. The CDR3 nucleotides are TGTGCCAGCAGCCAGGGGGGGGTTGGCGAGCAGTACGTC. Translated, it gives CASSQGGVGEQYV.

This clone was counted between two and nine times. The V gene is TRBV2, the J gene TRBJ1-4, with D tentatively TRBD1 (6 bases). The germline V gene has CDR1 SNHLY and CDR2 FYNNEI. V was cut by 4 bases and J by 8 bases, with 14 bases left in between. This CDR3 spans 14 amino acids. CDR3 in amino acids: CASSVQGLEEKLFF. CDR3 nucleotides: TGTGCCAGCAGTGTGCAGGGGTTGGAGGAAAAACTGTTTTTT. The full variable domain, with the rest looked up from reference TRBV2 and TRBJ1-4, is EPEVTQTPSHQVTQMGQEVILRCVPISNHLYFYWYRQILGQKVEFLVSFYNNEISEKSEIFDDQFSVERPDGSNFTLKIRSTKLEDSAMYFCASSVQGLEEKLFFGSGTQLSVL.